The clone carrying this T cell receptor beta chain was seen only a few times. The sample comes from a study of beta chain features in type 1 diabetes. Isolated RNA was reverse transcribed in full, so expressed TCRB transcripts were sequenced. Here immunoSEQ multiplex PCR was the method, and the copy in TCRdb shows in-frame clones only, minus some. The sample gives 140,000 or so clones, about 10% of which show up once; approximately 1.3% is in the top ten. Per germline, CDR1 MNHNS and CDR2 SASEGT. V lost 0 bases and J 4 bases, leaving 9 bases between the germline ends. The CDR3 spans 14 residues. The TCR sequence derives from a man aged 18 to 30 in good health. Input material: naive CD4+ T cells from blood. This chain links TRBV6-1 with TRBJ1-2; a weak D match, TRBD1 (5 bases). The CDR3 DNA reads TGTGCCAGCAGTGAAGCGACGACAGTCTATGGCTACACCTTC. Protein: CASSEATTVYGYTF.